This TCR beta chain appears in the sequencing data of a study of beta chain features in type 1 diabetes. General observations from the study: Moderate but significant shortening of TCRB CDR3s was recorded in all four CD4+ subsets from Type 1 diabetes patients. TCRB repertoires of naive, central memory and Treg cells appeared more similar among patients than among healthy donors.

This clone was found a few times. Its specificity is not known. The sequenced template was cDNA made from the entire isolated RNA. Naive, central memory and regulatory T cell samples yielded about 3.9 million reads on average. Profiling relied on immunoSEQ multiplex PCR, and the TCRdb table lists in-frame clones only, not all of them. The profile shows 350,000 to 450,000 clones, about 15% of them singletons. Heparinised blood was drawn once per donor, averaging roughly 120 mL. V was clipped by 4 bases and J by 8 bases; unmatched bases: 6. Germline CDR1 reads SGHNT; CDR2 reads YYREEE (reference sequence). This CDR3 spans 16 amino acids.

The sequence was collected from a woman under 30 in good health. The material sequenced was naive CD4+ T cells from blood. The rearrangement links TRBV5-4 to TRBJ2-2; 15 bases fit TRBD2. DNA for the CDR3: TGTGCCAGCAGCCAGGGACTAGCGGGAGGTACTGGGGAGCTGTTTTTT. Translation gives CASSQGLAGGTGELFF.